What follows is one T cell receptor beta chain and its context. As yet, its antigen is unknown. The sample belongs to a study of T-cell reconstitution after alpha-beta-depleted transplantation in children. Broader study findings: Among T cells one year after transplant, newly produced cells accounted for most counts and diversity. Several hundred expanded graft clones reportedly were the source of alpha-beta T cells about two months after transplant. High day-60 TCRbeta diversity in some patients came from surviving recipient T cells and thymic progenitors.

Unique molecular identifiers tagged the TCRbeta library. Via MiXCR, TCRdb re-called the PCR reads, giving one row per CDR3 protein. Of about 980,000 distinct CDR3 sequences listed, about 31% are singletons. This CDR3 contains 17 residues. V gave up 5 bases and J gave up 5 bases, with 21 bases separating them. Sequenced here: PBMCs, mostly from graft donor cells, sampled 360 days after TCRalphabeta/CD19-depleted stem cell transplant. The receptor was derived from a boy under two years old who had a stem cell transplant for SCID, so the T cells may come from the graft donor. V is TRBV12-3 or TRBV12-4 and J is TRBJ2-2, with a weak D call TRBD2 (5 bases). The CDR3 here is CASSPYPPGRGTGELFF. The CDR3 nucleotides are TGTGCCAGCAGTCCCTACCCTCCGGGTCGAGGGACCGGGGAGCTGTTTTTT.